Listed here are 8 T cell receptor beta chains from one sample, sequenced in a study of blood T cell repertoires in COVID-19. The data were produced by immunoSEQ multiplex PCR, yet TCRdb's version contains in-frame clones alone and is incomplete. Among roughly 78,000 clones listed, around nine tenths were seen once. The sequencing sample was made of peripheral blood. Receptor source: a woman between 55 and 75 years old with acute or convalescent COVID-19.

The rearrangement joins TRBV5-6 to TRBJ2-5, with 7 bases identical to TRBD1. The CDR3 length is 15 residues. After removal of 3 bases from V and 5 bases from J, the junction contained 10 bases not matched to a gene. Germline CDR1 is SGHDT and CDR2 is YYEEEE. The CDR3 region is CASSYRTGAGETQYF. The CDR3, as DNA: TGTGCCAGCAGCTATAGAACAGGGGCTGGGGAGACCCAGTACTTC. Together with reference TRBV5-6 and TRBJ2-5, the CDR3 gives the full variable domain: DAGVTQSPTHLIKTRGQQVTLRCSPKSGHDTVSWYQQALGQGPQFIFQYYEEEERQRGNFPDRFSGHQFPNYSSELNVNALLLGDSALYLCASSYRTGAGETQYFGPGTRLLVL.

The chain links TRBV18 to TRBJ1-4; the D is unclear. The germline V and J ends were trimmed by 3 bases and 8 bases, with 16 bases remaining between them. The CDR3 totals 15 residues. CDR1 is KGHSH and CDR2 is LQKENI in the germline V gene. CDR3 DNA: TGTGCCAGCTCACCCCTAACAGCAGCGGGGGAAAAACTGTTTTTT. Protein sequence: CASSPLTAAGEKLFF.

The chain couples TRBV30 to TRBJ2-1, with a possible D match to TRBD1 (5 bases). Trimming removed 0 bases at V and 4 bases at J, with 7 bases between. This CDR3 has 13 residues. Germline V gives CDR1 GTSNPN, CDR2 SVGIG (reference sequence). CDR3 coding DNA: TGTGCCTGGAGTGTACAGGATTACAATGAGCAGTTCTTC. Translation gives CAWSVQDYNEQFF.

Concerning this clone: At one end, the junction sequence differs from germline, possibly due to a read error. The chain recombines TRBV3-1 (or the pseudogene TRBV3-2) with TRBJ2-7; D is possibly TRBD1 (7 bases). This CDR3 contains 15 residues. Per the germline V gene, CDR1 is LGHDT and CDR2 is YNNKEL (reference sequence). The CDR3 here is CASSQDSPNRQGLVF. The CDR3 DNA reads TGTGCCAGCAGCCAAGATAGCCCCAATCGACAGGGACTTGTATTC.

The chain is built from TRBV5-1 and TRBJ2-3; TRBD2 matches at 12 bases. CDR3 length: 16 amino acids. Germline assignment: CDR1 SGHRS and CDR2 YFSETQ. Trimming cost V 4 bases and J 4 bases; bases outside gene matches: 7. The CDR3 is CASSSALAGGADTQYF. In DNA form, the CDR3 reads TGCGCCAGCAGCAGCGCTCTAGCGGGGGGGGCAGATACGCAGTATTTT.

The chain joins TRBV2 to TRBJ2-1; TRBD2 aligns across 7 bases. The junction had 7 bases not matched to a gene; V was cut back by 6 bases and J by 8 bases. The CDR3 runs to 13 residues. The germline V gene has CDR1 SNHLY and CDR2 FYNNEI. DNA of the CDR3: TGTGCCAGCAGGCCCCGCCGGGGGGATGAGCAGTTCTTC. Its translation is CASRPRRGDEQFF.

The chain joins TRBV6-5 to TRBJ2-7; D may be TRBD2 (7 bases). Germline V gene data show CDR1 as MNHEY and CDR2 as SVGAGI. CDR3 length: 15 amino acids. The germline V and J ends were trimmed by 5 bases and 4 bases, with 18 bases remaining between them. The CDR3 region has the DNA TGTGCCAGCAGTCCCAGAGGGGGAGGGCGGTACGAGCAGTACTTC. This sequence encodes CASSPRGGGRYEQYF.

This clone was detected only once. The chain recombines TRBV7-2 with TRBJ2-5, with no clear D. The CDR3 contains 14 residues. The germline V and J ends were trimmed by 3 bases and 3 bases, with 11 bases remaining between them. The germline V gene encodes CDR1 SGHTA and CDR2 FQGNSA. CDR3 in amino acids: CASSLVLSEETQYF. CDR3 nucleotide sequence: TGTGCCAGCAGCTTGGTGTTATCAGAAGAGACCCAGTACTTC.